This TCR beta chain was captured by sequencing in a study of T-cell memory formation after mild COVID-19 (dated by TCRdb to the early 2020s). Background on the whole study: TCR sequence clusters from the two donors were largely donor specific. In a couple of donors, T-cell clones that expanded and contracted after mild COVID-19 were followed by sequencing TCRalpha and TCRbeta repertoires longitudinally. The cohort was made up of two young adult volunteers, one female and one male, who were previously healthy. Study-wide findings and limitations: The second-wave clones that peaked on day 37 were not confirmed to be SARS-CoV-2 specific. The detection of some responding clones in pre-infection memory suggests that pre-existing cross-reactive memory T cells joined the SARS-CoV-2 response. From day 15 to 85, contracting clones showed balanced CD4/CD8 phenotypes, whereas a second wave of clones that expanded from day 15 to 37 leaned towards CD4+. Only two mild cases were covered in the study, and larger cohorts including severe cases with pre-infection samples were considered necessary. Contracting CD4+ clones were found mainly in CM and EM memory subsets, while CD8+ clones were enriched in EMRA.

This clonotype was seen a handful of times. Its antigen remains unidentified. The input lacks base qualities; no much larger clone sits a single base away. Inclusive of the bounding cysteine and phenylalanine, the CDR3 is 12 residues long. CDR3 DNA is the only sequence kept; it has 36 bases, read in frame from the first base. The germline V gene specifies SGHTA as CDR1 and FQGNSA as CDR2. Relative to germline, V is 0 bases shorter and J is 5 bases shorter, with 4 bases between their ends. Sequencing instrument: Illumina NovaSeq 6000. TCRalpha and TCRbeta cDNA libraries were constructed by 5'RACE with constant-segment primers, with sample barcodes and unique molecular identifiers being introduced. Trizol reagent was used to extract RNA from every sample. Libraries were amplified in two PCR steps, with a second sample barcode and Illumina TruSeq adapters added in the second step. Libraries were sequenced on an Illumina NovaSeq with 2 x 150 bp paired-end reads. As for how the authors treated the data: Reads were demultiplexed and collapsed into UMI-guided consensus sequences with migec v1.2.7. Using mixcr v2.1.11, UMI consensuses were aligned to TRA and TRB V and J templates and then assembled into clonotypes. A clonotype was counted as expanded or contracted only when both edgeR and NoisET called the clonotype significant, with the noise models trained on biological replicates. edgeR calls used a false discovery rate-adjusted p below 0.01 and a log2 fold-change threshold of 1. As an exploratory analysis of dynamics, PCA with hierarchical clustering was applied to max-normalized trajectories of the 1000 most abundant clonotypes. Separately sequenced CD4+ and CD8+ repertoires were used to assign a CD4 or CD8 phenotype to each responding clone. The public reads were reanalyzed by TCRdb: fastp trimming at Q25, MiXCR alignment, in-frame beta chains only. Entries that share a CDR3 protein sequence are merged under the most common genes and DNA. The V and J calls, along with clone size, are taken from TCRdb and not from the paper's own processing. Here the sample has 45,000 to 55,000 distinct CDR3 sequences; approximately 7.6% occur a single time. The ten largest clones represent about 1.5% of the sample.

PBMCs were isolated by Ficoll-Paque density gradient centrifugation. Sequencing was done on a sample of PBMCs or a T cell subset sorted from them (not recorded which). This sequence originates from a young man who had mild COVID-19 (a few samples of this study predate the infection). The sample titles of this study are shuffled in the database, so cell type and time point are left out; the donor was told from shared clones. The V and J segments used are TRBV7-2 and TRBJ1-2, with no D gene named confidently. CDR3 loop: CASSLAWYGYTF. The bases are TGTGCCAGCAGCTTAGCTTGGTATGGCTACACCTTC.